The clone carrying this T cell receptor (beta chain) was picked up many times. The antigen remains unidentified. This specimen belongs to a study of T cells in Graves' hyperthyroidism and ophthalmopathy. Study outcomes and limitations: A 13 V-J model separated ophthalmopathy from stable hyperthyroidism. The model foresaw ophthalmopathy a median roughly 6 months prior to onset.

CDR1 and CDR2 (germline): MRHNA, SNTAGT. CDR3 length equals 19 residues. J gave up 4 bases and V 6 bases, and 13 bases lay outside the gene matches. Amplified regions were TCR beta CDR3 sequences from RNA transcripts. The study used the HTBI primer set for a first-round RT-PCR of the TCR CDR3. Each CDR3 protein gets one entry after TCRdb re-called the multiplex PCR reads with MiXCR. The sample includes hundreds of thousands of distinct CDR3 sequences, roughly 24% of them seen just once. PBMCs came from less than 11 ml fresh peripheral blood. V gene TRBV6-4 combines with J gene TRBJ2-6, with TRBD1 matching 12 bases. Sequenced: blood. The origin of this receptor is a woman aged 25 to 39 with Graves' ophthalmopathy. The chain's CDR3 is CASRTQPGQGASGANVLTF. The CDR3 bases are TGTGCCAGCAGAACTCAGCCGGGACAGGGGGCGAGCGGGGCCAACGTCCTGACTTTC.